The 15 T cell receptor beta chains below all came from one sample that was sequenced in a study of CD8+ T cells in alopecia areata. Treatment described: oral pan-JAK inhibitor, 5-10 mg twice daily. After isolation, RNA underwent reverse transcription to generate cDNA as the sequencing template. Generated by immunoSEQ multiplex PCR, the TCRdb table keeps only in-frame clones and is missing some. The sample carries around 100,000 clones, more than 75% recorded once. This specimen was CD8+ T cells sorted from blood, taken between weeks 30 and 35, from a patient treated with tofacitinib. Receptor source: a human donor with alopecia areata.

The rearrangement links TRBV4-1 to TRBJ2-1, with 11 bases matching TRBD2. The CDR3 has 18 residues. V was clipped by 3 bases and J by 5 bases; unmatched bases: 12. The germline CDR1 and CDR2 sequences are MGHRA and YSYEKL. In DNA, the CDR3 is TGCGCCAGCAGCCAGTCCTTAGCGGGAGGGCCGAGGAACAATGAGCAGTTCTTC. Its protein product is CASSQSLAGGPRNNEQFF.

This chain joins TRBV4-2 and TRBJ1-1; no definite D call. This CDR3 has 14 amino acids. The V and J ends lost 0 bases and 6 bases respectively, with 11 bases between them. Germline V gene data show CDR1 as LGHNA and CDR2 as YNFKEQ. The CDR3 DNA reads as TGTGCCAGCAGCCAAGATAAGGGTGCGGCTGAAGCTTTCTTT. This codes for CASSQDKGAAEAFF.

This clone was detected a few times. V usage is TRBV29-1 and J usage is TRBJ2-2; D may be TRBD2 (6 bases). The V end lost 7 bases, the J end lost 1 base, and 19 bases lay between the germline ends. CDR3 length: 16 residues. From germline, CDR1 is SQVTM and CDR2 ANQGSEA. In DNA, the CDR3 is TGCAGCGCCGGGAGTGGGGGACCCAGGAACACCGGGGAGCTGTTTTTT. Translation: CSAGSGGPRNTGELFF.

The chain is built from TRBV6-1 and TRBJ2-1; TRBD2 matches at 10 bases. This CDR3 is built from 17 residues. Germline CDR1 MNHNS, CDR2 SASEGT. V trimming: 3 bases; J trimming: 7 bases; junction bases outside the gene matches: 12. The CDR3 nucleotides read TGTGCCAGCAGTGACCCGACAGCGGGGGGGTTTCGGAATGAGCAGTTCTTC. Amino acid sequence: CASSDPTAGGFRNEQFF.

This clone was recorded only once. This rearrangement joins TRBV14 to TRBJ2-1; D may correspond to TRBD1 or TRBD2 (6 bases each). The ends were cut back, 0 bases at V and 0 bases at J, with 18 bases in the middle. Germline CDR1 SGHDN, CDR2 FVKESK. CDR3 length: 19 amino acids. The CDR3 sequence is CASSQEVLVGGPSYNEQFF. CDR3 DNA: TGTGCCAGCAGCCAAGAAGTTTTAGTCGGGGGCCCCTCCTACAATGAGCAGTTCTTC.

In DNA form, the CDR3 reads TGTGCCAGCAGCCCGCGGACAGTCACCTACGAGCAGTACTTC. Its protein is CASSPRTVTYEQYF. The rearrangement uses TRBV5-5 and TRBJ2-7; D may be TRBD1 (6 bases). Trimming pared 4 bases from V and 2 bases from J, leaving 13 bases between. The CDR3 sequence is 14 residues long. Germline loops: CDR1 SGHKS, CDR2 YYEKEE (reference sequence).

The chain has TRBV7-2 and TRBJ2-5; the match to TRBD1 covers 11 bases. The CDR3 has 17 amino acids. Germline assignment: CDR1 SGHTA and CDR2 FQGNSA. J gave up 4 bases and V 5 bases, and 12 bases lay outside the gene matches. CDR3 amino acids: CASSLGAGTGGGETQYF. The CDR3 region has the DNA TGTGCCAGCAGCCTAGGGGCCGGGACAGGGGGAGGAGAGACCCAGTACTTC.

The chain joins TRBV7-9 to TRBJ2-3, with D possibly being TRBD2 (5 bases). This CDR3 region has 12 residues. V lost 3 bases and J lost 4, with 5 bases in between. The V gene's germline CDR1 is SEHNR and CDR2 FQNEAQ (reference sequence). DNA of the CDR3: TGTGCCAGCAGCTTCGGGGCAGATACGCAGTATTTT. Its translation: CASSFGADTQYF. Full variable domain (outside the CDR3, taken from reference TRBV7-9 and TRBJ2-3): DTGVSQNPRHKITKRGQNVTFRCDPISEHNRLYWYRQTLGQGPEFLTYFQNEAQLEKSRLLSDRFSAERPKGSFSTLEIQRTEQGDSAMYLCASSFGADTQYFGPGTRLTVL.

This chain links TRBV4-2 with TRBJ2-1; perhaps TRBD2 as D (5 bases). Germline V gene lookup returns CDR1 LGHNA and CDR2 YNFKEQ. There are 13 residues in the CDR3. V was shortened by 4 bases and J by 5 bases, with 9 bases between the two germline ends. The CDR3 here is CASSPGLNNEQFF. As DNA, the CDR3 is TGTGCCAGCAGCCCCGGACTCAACAATGAGCAGTTCTTC.

This rearrangement joins TRBV10-2 to TRBJ2-7; possibly TRBD2 for D (5 bases). V dropped 3 bases and J dropped 3 bases, with 9 bases sitting between them. Germline-derived CDR1 and CDR2 are WSHSY and SAAADI. This CDR3 contains 13 residues. The CDR3 DNA sequence: TGCGCCAGCAGTGATCCGGGGAGCTACGAGCAGTACTTC. It translates to CASSDPGSYEQYF.

The rearrangement joins TRBV6-6 to TRBJ2-2; TRBD1 matches 9 bases. Losses at the gene ends were 6 bases for V and 5 bases for J; bases not matched to a gene: 7. CDR1 is MNHNY, CDR2 SVGAGI, per germline (reference sequence). CDR3 length equals 15 residues. This chain's CDR3 is CASSPGTGRTGELFF. The DNA of the CDR3 is TGTGCCAGCAGCCCCGGGACAGGGCGAACCGGGGAGCTGTTTTTT.

This clone was seen just once. This chain joins TRBV27 and TRBJ1-1, with TRBD1 matching over 7 bases. V dropped 0 bases and J dropped 0; count of bases not matched to a gene: 1. Germline-derived CDR1 and CDR2 are MNHEY and SMNVEV (reference sequence). The CDR3 loop spans 15 amino acids. In DNA, the CDR3 is TGTGCCAGCAGTTTATCAGGGGGCCTGAACACTGAAGCTTTCTTT. It translates to CASSLSGGLNTEAFF.

The V and J genes are TRBV7-9 and TRBJ2-2; 8 bases map to TRBD1. The germline CDR1 and CDR2 sequences are SEHNR and FQNEAQ (reference sequence). The CDR3 covers 15 residues. V lost 5 bases, J lost 4 bases, and 6 bases stayed unmatched. In nucleotides, the CDR3 is TGTGCCAGCAGCGGACAGGGTATGAGCACCGGGGAGCTGTTTTTT. Translated, it gives CASSGQGMSTGELFF.

This clone has more than one count but fewer than ten. V usage is TRBV7-2 and J usage is TRBJ2-3; D is ambiguous. CDR3 length: 16 amino acids. V was pared by 1 base and J by 0 bases, with 11 bases between. Germline V gene lookup returns CDR1 SGHTA and CDR2 FQGNSA. The CDR3 loop is CASSLDTWDSTDTQYF. CDR3 bases: TGTGCCAGCAGCTTAGATACGTGGGATAGCACAGATACGCAGTATTTT.

V and J are TRBV5-1 and TRBJ2-3; D gene ambiguous. Germline V gene data show CDR1 as SGHRS and CDR2 as YFSETQ. Trimming removed 0 bases from V and 5 bases from J, with 13 bases in between. The CDR3 has 15 amino acids. CDR3 nucleotide sequence: TGCGCCAGCAGCTTGGCTTACGGCCGAAAAGATACGCAGTATTTT. This sequence encodes CASSLAYGRKDTQYF.